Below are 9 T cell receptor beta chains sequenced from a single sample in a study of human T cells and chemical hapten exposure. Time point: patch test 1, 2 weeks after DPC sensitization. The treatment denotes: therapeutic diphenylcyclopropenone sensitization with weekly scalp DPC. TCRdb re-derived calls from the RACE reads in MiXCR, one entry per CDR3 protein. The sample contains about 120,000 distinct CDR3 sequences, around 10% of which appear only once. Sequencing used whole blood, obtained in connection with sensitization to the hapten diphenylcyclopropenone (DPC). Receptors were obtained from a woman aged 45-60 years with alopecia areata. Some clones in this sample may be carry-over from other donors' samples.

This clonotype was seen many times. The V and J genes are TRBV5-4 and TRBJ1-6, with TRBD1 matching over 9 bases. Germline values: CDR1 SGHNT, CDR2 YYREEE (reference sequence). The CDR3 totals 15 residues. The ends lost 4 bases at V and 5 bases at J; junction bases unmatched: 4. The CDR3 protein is CASSPGTGNNSPLHF. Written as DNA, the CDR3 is TGTGCCAGCAGCCCGGGGACAGGGAATAATTCACCCCTCCACTTT.

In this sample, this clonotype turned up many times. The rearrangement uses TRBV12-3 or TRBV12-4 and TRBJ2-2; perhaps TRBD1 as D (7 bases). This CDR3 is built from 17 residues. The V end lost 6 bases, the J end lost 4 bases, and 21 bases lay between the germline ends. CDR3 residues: CASSRHEGARGTGELFF. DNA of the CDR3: TGTGCCAGCAGCCGCCATGAGGGGGCGCGGGGCACCGGGGAGCTGTTTTTT.

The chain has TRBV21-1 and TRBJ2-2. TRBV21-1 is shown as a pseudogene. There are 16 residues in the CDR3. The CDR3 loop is CASSKARTGDTGELFF. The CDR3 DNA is TGTGCCAGCAGCAAAGCGCGGACCGGAGACACCGGGGAGCTGTTTTTT.

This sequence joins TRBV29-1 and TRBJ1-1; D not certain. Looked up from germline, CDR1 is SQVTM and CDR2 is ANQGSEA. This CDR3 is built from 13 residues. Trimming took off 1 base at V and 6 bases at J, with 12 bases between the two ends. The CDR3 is CSVEGPRRAEAFF. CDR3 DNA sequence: TGCAGCGTTGAAGGACCGAGAAGGGCTGAAGCTTTCTTT.

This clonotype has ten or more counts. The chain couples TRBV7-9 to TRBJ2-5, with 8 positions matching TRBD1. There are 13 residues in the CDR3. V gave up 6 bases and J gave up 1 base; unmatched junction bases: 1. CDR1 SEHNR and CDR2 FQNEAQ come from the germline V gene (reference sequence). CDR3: CASRGQGQETQYF. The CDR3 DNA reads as TGTGCCAGCAGAGGACAGGGCCAAGAGACCCAGTACTTC.

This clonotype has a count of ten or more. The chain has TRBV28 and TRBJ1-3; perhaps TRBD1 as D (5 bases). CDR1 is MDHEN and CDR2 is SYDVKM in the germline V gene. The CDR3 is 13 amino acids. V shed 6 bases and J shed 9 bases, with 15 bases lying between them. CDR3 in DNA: TGTGCCAGCAGGCGCGGGGCCGCCCTCACCATATATTTT. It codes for CASRRGAALTIYF.

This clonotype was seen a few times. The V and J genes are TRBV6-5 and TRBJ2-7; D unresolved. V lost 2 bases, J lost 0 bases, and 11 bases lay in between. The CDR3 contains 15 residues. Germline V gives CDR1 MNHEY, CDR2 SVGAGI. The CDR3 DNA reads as TGTGCCAGCAGTTACGCCATCGGTAGCTCCTACGAGCAGTACTTC. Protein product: CASSYAIGSSYEQYF.

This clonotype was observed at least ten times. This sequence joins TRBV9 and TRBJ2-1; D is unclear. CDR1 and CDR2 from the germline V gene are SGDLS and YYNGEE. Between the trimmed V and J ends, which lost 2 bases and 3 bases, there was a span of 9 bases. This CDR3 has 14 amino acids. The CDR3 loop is CASSVGLFYNEQFF. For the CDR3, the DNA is TGTGCCAGCAGCGTTGGTCTGTTCTACAATGAGCAGTTCTTC.

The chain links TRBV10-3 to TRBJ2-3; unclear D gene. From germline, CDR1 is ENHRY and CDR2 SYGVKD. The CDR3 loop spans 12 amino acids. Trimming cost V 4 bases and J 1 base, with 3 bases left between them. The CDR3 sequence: CAISAGTDTQYF. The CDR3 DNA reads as TGTGCCATCAGTGCGGGCACAGATACGCAGTATTTT.